Listed below are T cell receptor beta chains from one sample, sequenced in a study of shared clonotypes between healthy human individuals. This table comes from immunoSEQ multiplex PCR, and its TCRdb copy is limited to in-frame clones, with some not included. The sample holds more than 1,200,000 clones, 98% to 99% seen once. Material: naive CD4+ T cells sorted from blood. The receptors here all came from a man aged 25-45 years in good health. Each CDR3 is given with its conserved first and last residue. A D gene is named only where the DNA matches it firmly. Expanded clones are given a class, and other clones once, few, many or no size at all.

>TRBD1|TRBJ2-1|.|TRBV11-2
CASSLQGAGYNEQFF
TGTGCCAGCAGCCTACAGGGGGCTGGCTACAATGAGCAGTTCTTC
>.|TRBJ2-1|.|TRBV27
CASSSEPTSFQYNEQFF
TGTGCCAGCAGTTCAGAACCCACTAGCTTCCAATACAATGAGCAGTTCTTC
>TRBD2|TRBJ2-2|.|TRBV5-8
CASSYSGLAVNTGELFF
TGTGCCAGCAGCTACTCCGGACTAGCGGTGAACACCGGGGAGCTGTTTTTT
>.|TRBJ2-7|.|TRBV28
CASSLGLALYEQYF
TGTGCCAGCAGTTTGGGTCTAGCGCTATACGAGCAGTACTTC
>.|TRBJ2-1|.|TRBV9
CASSPGPYRRRGPYNEQFF
TGTGCCAGCAGCCCTGGCCCCTATCGGCGAAGGGGTCCCTACAATGAGCAGTTCTTC
>.|TRBJ1-1|.|TRBV21-1
CASSSRKAVHRGLAEAFF
TGTGCCAGCAGCAGTCGGAAAGCGGTACACAGGGGGCTGGCTGAAGCTTTCTTT
>TRBD2|TRBJ2-5|.|TRBV9
CASSVGGAGNLETQYF
TGTGCCAGCAGCGTAGGGGGAGCGGGAAATCTCGAGACCCAGTACTTC
>TRBD1|TRBJ2-1|.|TRBV10-3
CATTRGTEMTYNEQFF
TGTGCCACCACTAGGGGGACAGAGATGACCTACAATGAGCAGTTCTTC
>.|TRBJ2-1|.|TRBV7-6
CASSFNKGKDYNEQFF
TGTGCCAGCAGCTTTAATAAAGGGAAGGACTACAATGAGCAGTTCTTC
>.|TRBJ2-1|.|TRBV18
CASSPGTGTYNEQFF
TGTGCCAGCTCACCCGGGACGGGCACCTACAATGAGCAGTTCTTC
>.|TRBJ2-1|.|TRBV4-2
CASSQAYRSVGEQFF
TGTGCCAGCAGCCAAGCCTATAGATCCGTGGGTGAGCAGTTCTTC
>.|TRBJ1-2|.|TRBV28
CASSPDRMGYTF
TGTGCCAGCAGTCCCGACCGGATGGGCTACACCTTC
>.|TRBJ2-2|.|TRBV7-6
CASSLASQGYGTGELFF
TGTGCCAGCAGCTTAGCCTCACAGGGTTACGGCACCGGGGAGCTGTTTTTT
>.|TRBJ2-1|.|TRBV20-1
CSGPATNEQFF
TGCAGTGGGCCAGCGACGAATGAGCAGTTCTTC
>TRBD1|TRBJ1-4|.|TRBV7-9
CASSLVVLTGTRTNEKLFF
TGTGCCAGCAGCTTAGTTGTTCTGACAGGGACCCGAACTAATGAAAAACTGTTTTTT
>.|TRBJ1-5|.|TRBV28
CASNLQGFQPQHF
TGTGCCAGCAACCTACAGGGATTTCAGCCCCAGCATTTT
>.|TRBJ2-3|.|TRBV7-9
CASTLLAWTDTQYF
TGTGCCAGCACCCTACTGGCCTGGACAGATACGCAGTATTTT
>TRBD1|TRBJ2-7|.|TRBV28
CASSSQQGARREQYF
TGTGCCAGCAGTAGCCAACAGGGGGCGCGCCGCGAGCAGTACTTC
>.|TRBJ1-1|.|TRBV9
CASSEAPGNTEAFF
TGTGCCAGCAGCGAAGCTCCGGGGAACACTGAAGCTTTCTTT
>.|TRBJ2-7|.|TRBV9
CASSVANGAYEQYF
TGTGCCAGCAGCGTAGCTAACGGTGCCTACGAGCAGTACTTC
>.|TRBJ2-2|.|TRBV6-5
CASRLYQTGELFF
TGTGCCAGCAGACTATACCAGACAGGGGAGCTGTTTTTT
>TRBD2|TRBJ2-1|.|TRBV7-2
CASSFPGLAGGSSYNEQFF
TGTGCCAGCAGCTTCCCGGGACTAGCGGGAGGAAGCTCCTACAATGAGCAGTTCTTC
>TRBD1|TRBJ2-2|.|TRBV5-1
CASTLGTGPNTGELFF
TGCGCCAGCACCCTTGGGACAGGGCCGAACACCGGGGAGCTGTTTTTT
>.|TRBJ2-7|once|TRBV14
CASSQARGRLQNEQYF
TGTGCCAGCAGCCAAGCCAGAGGCCGCCTTCAGAACGAGCAGTACTTC
>TRBD2|TRBJ2-7|.|TRBV6-5
CASKLTSASYEQYF
TGTGCCAGCAAGTTGACTAGCGCTTCCTACGAGCAGTACTTC
>.|TRBJ1-3|.|TRBV5-1
CASGRDSGNTIYF
TGCGCCAGCGGGAGGGACTCTGGAAACACCATATATTTT
>.|TRBJ1-2|.|TRBV11-2
CASSLGYGYTF
TGTGCCAGCAGCTTGGGGTATGGCTACACCTTC
>.|TRBJ2-2|.|TRBV13
CASGQENTGELFF
TGTGCCAGCGGGCAGGAGAACACCGGGGAGCTGTTTTTT
>TRBD1|TRBJ1-5|.|TRBV19
CASKPGQGGAIGPQHF
TGTGCCAGTAAACCGGGACAGGGGGGGGCGATAGGTCCCCAGCATTTT
>TRBD1|TRBJ2-1|.|TRBV7-3
CASSLDRAAYNEQFF
TGTGCCAGCAGCTTGGACAGGGCTGCCTACAATGAGCAGTTCTTC
>TRBD2|TRBJ2-7|.|TRBV20-1
CSAGLAAQYF
TGCAGTGCTGGACTAGCGGCGCAGTACTTC